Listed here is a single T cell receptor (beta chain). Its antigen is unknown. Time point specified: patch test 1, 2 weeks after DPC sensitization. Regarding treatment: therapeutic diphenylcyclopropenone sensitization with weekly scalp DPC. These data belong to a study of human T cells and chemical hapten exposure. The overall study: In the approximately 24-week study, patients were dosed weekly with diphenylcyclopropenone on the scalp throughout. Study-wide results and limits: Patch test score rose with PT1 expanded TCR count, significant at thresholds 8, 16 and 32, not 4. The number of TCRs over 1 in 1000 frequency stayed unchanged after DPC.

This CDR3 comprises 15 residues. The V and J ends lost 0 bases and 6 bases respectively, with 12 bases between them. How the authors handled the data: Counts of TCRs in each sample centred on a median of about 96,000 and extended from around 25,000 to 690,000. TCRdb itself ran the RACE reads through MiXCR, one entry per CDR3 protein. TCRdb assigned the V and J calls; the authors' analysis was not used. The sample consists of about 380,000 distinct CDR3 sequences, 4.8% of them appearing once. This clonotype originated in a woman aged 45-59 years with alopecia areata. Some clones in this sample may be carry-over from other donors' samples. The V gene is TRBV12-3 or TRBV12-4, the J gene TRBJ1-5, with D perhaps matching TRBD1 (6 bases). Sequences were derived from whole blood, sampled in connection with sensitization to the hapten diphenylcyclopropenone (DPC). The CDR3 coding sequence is TGTGCCAGCAGTTTAGCGGCTGGCAGGGGTCAGCCCCAGCATTTT. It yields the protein CASSLAAGRGQPQHF.